This T cell receptor beta chain was sequenced in a study of blood T cell repertoires in COVID-19. As for the study in general: COVID-19 samples from acute and convalescent phases originated in the United States, Italy and Spain.

CDR1 is LNHDA, CDR2 SQIVND, per germline (reference sequence). V shed 3 bases and J shed 5 bases, with 9 bases lying between them. This CDR3 region has 13 residues. Libraries were prepared by immunoSEQ multiplex PCR; TCRdb keeps only in-frame clonotypes and omits some of them. The sample has fewer than 200,000 clones, about 79% seen once; the top ten hold about 26%. Sequencing was performed on peripheral blood. The sequence was obtained from a woman in her 70s with acute or convalescent COVID-19. The chain employs TRBV19 and TRBJ2-3; no clear D. CDR3 protein: CASSINQVDTQYF. CDR3 DNA sequence: TGTGCCAGTAGTATCAACCAGGTAGATACGCAGTATTTT.